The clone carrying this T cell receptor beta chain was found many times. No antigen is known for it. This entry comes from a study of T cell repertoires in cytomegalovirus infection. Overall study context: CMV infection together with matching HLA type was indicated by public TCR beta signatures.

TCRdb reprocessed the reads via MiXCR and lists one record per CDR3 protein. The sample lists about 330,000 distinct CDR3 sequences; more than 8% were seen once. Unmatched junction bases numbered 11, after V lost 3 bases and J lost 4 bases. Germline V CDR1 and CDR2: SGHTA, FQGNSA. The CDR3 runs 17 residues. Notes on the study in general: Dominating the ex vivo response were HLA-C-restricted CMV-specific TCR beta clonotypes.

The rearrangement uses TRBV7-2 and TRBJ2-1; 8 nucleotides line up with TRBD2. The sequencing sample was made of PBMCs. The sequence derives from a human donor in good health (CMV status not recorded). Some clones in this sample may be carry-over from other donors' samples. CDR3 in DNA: TGTGCCAGCAGCTTCTTTCTCGGGGCGGGAGGTTACAATGAGCAGTTCTTC. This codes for CASSFFLGAGGYNEQFF.